This T cell receptor (beta chain) was recovered during a study of T cells in tumors after PD-1 blockade. On the study more broadly: Prior checkpoint blockade, systemic immunosuppressant use, or anti-cancer therapy within 4 weeks excluded patients. Blood samples averaged around 100,000 templates (range 24,679-257,772) and approximately 35,000 unique clonotypes.

This clone has more than one count but fewer than ten. The antigen is unknown. The study, taken as a whole, reports: Peripheral recruitment is suggested, as some novel exhausted tumor clones were in pre-treatment blood.

Sequencing used immunoSEQ multiplex PCR; TCRdb keeps in-frame clones, though not all of them. The profile shows 45,000 to 60,000 clones, roughly 84% of them singletons. The CDR3 consists of 15 residues. Germline loops: CDR1 SGDLS, CDR2 YYNGEE. Trimming shortened V by 3 bases and J by 1 base, and 13 bases separated the two germline ends. This receptor was identified in a human donor with advanced basal cell or squamous cell carcinoma (not recorded which). Here the sequenced sample was PBMCs, taken before anti-PD-1 therapy. V and J are TRBV9 and TRBJ1-1, with D possibly being TRBD1 (5 bases). CDR3 sequence (DNA): TGTGCCAGCAGCGCCCACCGAGGGACGAACACTGAAGCTTTCTTT. As protein: CASSAHRGTNTEAFF.